Reported below is one T cell receptor beta chain. These data originate in a study of T cell repertoires in cytomegalovirus infection. Study details: Public signatures in TCR beta pointed to CMV infection and matching HLA type.

V lost 5 bases, J lost 4 bases, and 11 bases stayed unmatched. Germline values: CDR1 MNHEY, CDR2 SVGAGI. This CDR3 contains 16 residues. TCRdb passed the reads through MiXCR, listing each CDR3 protein once. The sample yields around 300,000 distinct CDR3 sequences, more than 9% seen once. This rearrangement joins TRBV6-5 to TRBJ2-5, with 9 bases fitting TRBD2. Sequenced sample: PBMCs. This receptor was identified in a human donor in good health (CMV status not recorded). Some clones in this sample may be carry-over from other donors' samples. DNA of the CDR3: TGTGCCAGCAGTCCTTTTGGGCGGGGGGGCACAGAGACCCAGTACTTC. Residues: CASSPFGRGGTETQYF.